Below, one T cell receptor (beta chain) is given with its context. Its antigen is still unknown. Trimming removed 0 bases from V and 2 bases from J; junction bases left unmatched: 4. The CDR3 is 16 amino acids. Germline-derived CDR1 and CDR2 are SGHRS and YFSETQ. TCRdb's copy holds only in-frame clones and misses some; the assay was immunoSEQ multiplex PCR. The table records almost 85,000 clones, 90% to 95% of them present only once. The record originates from a study of graft-versus-host responses after intestinal transplantation. Overall study: The study gave all recipients anti-thymocyte globulin induction, then tacrolimus and steroids for roughly 3 years. Broader study findings: Early declines in HvG clones that occurred post-transplant were associated with peak circulating GvH clone levels.

Sequencing was performed on unstimulated CD4+ T cells sorted from spleen or lymph node cells, taken before intestinal transplant. This receptor was identified in a human donor who received an intestinal transplant. The chain joins TRBV5-1 to TRBJ2-3; 9 bases align to TRBD2. CDR3 in DNA: TGCGCCAGCAGCTTGGGGAGCGGGGGGCCCACAGATACGCAGTATTTT. This codes for CASSLGSGGPTDTQYF.